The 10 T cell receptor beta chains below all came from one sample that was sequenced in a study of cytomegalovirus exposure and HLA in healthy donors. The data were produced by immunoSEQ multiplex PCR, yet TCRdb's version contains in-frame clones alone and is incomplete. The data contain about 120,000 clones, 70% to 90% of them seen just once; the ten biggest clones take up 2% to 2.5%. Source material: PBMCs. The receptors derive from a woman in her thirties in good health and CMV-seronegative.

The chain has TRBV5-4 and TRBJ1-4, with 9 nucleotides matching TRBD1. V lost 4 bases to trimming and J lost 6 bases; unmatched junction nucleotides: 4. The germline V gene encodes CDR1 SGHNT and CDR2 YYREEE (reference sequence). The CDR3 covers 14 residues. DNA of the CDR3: TGTGCCAGCAGCAGGGACAGGGTGGATGAAAAACTGTTTTTT. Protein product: CASSRDRVDEKLFF.

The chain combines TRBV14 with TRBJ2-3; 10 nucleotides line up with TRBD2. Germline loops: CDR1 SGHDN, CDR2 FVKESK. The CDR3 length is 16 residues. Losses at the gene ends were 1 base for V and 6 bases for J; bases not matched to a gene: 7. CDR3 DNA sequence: TGTGCCAGCAGCCAAGGCGAGCGGGGGGGCCTTGATACGCAGTATTTT. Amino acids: CASSQGERGGLDTQYF. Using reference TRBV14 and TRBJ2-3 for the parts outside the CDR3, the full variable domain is EAGVTQFPSHSVIEKGQTVTLRCDPISGHDNLYWYRRVMGKEIKFLLHFVKESKQDESGMPNNRFLAERTGGTYSTLKVQPAELEDSGVYFCASSQGERGGLDTQYFGPGTRLTVL.

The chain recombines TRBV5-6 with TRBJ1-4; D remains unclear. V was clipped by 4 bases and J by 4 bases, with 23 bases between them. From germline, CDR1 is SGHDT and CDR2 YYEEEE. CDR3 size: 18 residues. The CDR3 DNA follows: TGTGCCAGCAGCAGCCTCCGGGAGTTCGGGCCAATTAATGAAAAACTGTTTTTT. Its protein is CASSSLREFGPINEKLFF.

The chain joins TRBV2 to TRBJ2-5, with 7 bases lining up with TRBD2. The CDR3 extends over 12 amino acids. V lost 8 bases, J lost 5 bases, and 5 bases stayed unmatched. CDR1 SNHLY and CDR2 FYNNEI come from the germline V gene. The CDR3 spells CASRRGVETQYF. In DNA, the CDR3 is TGTGCCAGCCGCCGGGGGGTGGAGACCCAGTACTTC. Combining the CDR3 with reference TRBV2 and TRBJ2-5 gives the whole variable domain EPEVTQTPSHQVTQMGQEVILRCVPISNHLYFYWYRQILGQKVEFLVSFYNNEISEKSEIFDDQFSVERPDGSNFTLKIRSTKLEDSAMYFCASRRGVETQYFGPGTRLLVL.

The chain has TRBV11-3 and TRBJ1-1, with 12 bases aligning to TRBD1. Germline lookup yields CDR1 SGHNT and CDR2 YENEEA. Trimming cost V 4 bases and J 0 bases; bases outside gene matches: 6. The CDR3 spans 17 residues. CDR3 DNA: TGTGCCAGCAGCTCCGGGACAGGGGGCGGCATGAACACTGAAGCTTTCTTT. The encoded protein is CASSSGTGGGMNTEAFF.

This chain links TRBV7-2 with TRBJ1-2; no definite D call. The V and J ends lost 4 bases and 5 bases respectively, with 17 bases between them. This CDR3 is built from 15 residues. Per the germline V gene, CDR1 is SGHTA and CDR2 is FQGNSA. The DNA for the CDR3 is TGTGCCAGCAGCTCCTACCCCGCTCGAACGTATGGCTACACCTTC. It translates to CASSSYPARTYGYTF.

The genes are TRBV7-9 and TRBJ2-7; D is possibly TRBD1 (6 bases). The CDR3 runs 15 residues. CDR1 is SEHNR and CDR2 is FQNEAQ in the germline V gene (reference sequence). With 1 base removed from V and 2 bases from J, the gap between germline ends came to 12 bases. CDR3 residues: CASSLETGETYEQYF. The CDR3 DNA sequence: TGTGCCAGCAGCTTAGAGACAGGAGAAACCTACGAGCAGTACTTC.

CDR3 sequence (DNA): TGTGCCAGCAGCAGCGTCCCGGGTCCTGAGACCCAGTACTTC. This translates into CASSSVPGPETQYF. The chain recombines TRBV7-8 with TRBJ2-5; D unclear. The CDR3 is 14 amino acids. Germline V gives CDR1 SGHVS, CDR2 FQNEAQ. Trimming shortened V by 5 bases and J by 5 bases, and 15 bases separated the two germline ends.

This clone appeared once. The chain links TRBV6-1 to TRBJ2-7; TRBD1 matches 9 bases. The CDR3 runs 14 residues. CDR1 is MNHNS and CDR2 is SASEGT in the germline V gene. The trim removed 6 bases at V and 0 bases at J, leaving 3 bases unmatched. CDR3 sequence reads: CASRTDRGSYEQYF. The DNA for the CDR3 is TGTGCCAGCAGAACGGACAGGGGCTCCTACGAGCAGTACTTC.

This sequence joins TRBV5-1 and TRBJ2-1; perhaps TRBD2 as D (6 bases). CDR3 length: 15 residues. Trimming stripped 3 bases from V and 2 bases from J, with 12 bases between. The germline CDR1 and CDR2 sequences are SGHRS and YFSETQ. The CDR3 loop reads CASSSGLHTYNEQFF. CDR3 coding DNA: TGCGCCAGCAGCTCGGGACTTCATACCTACAATGAGCAGTTCTTC. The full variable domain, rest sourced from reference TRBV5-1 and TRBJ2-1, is KAGVTQTPRYLIKTRGQQVTLSCSPISGHRSVSWYQQTPGQGLQFLFEYFSETQRNKGNFPGRFSGRQFSNSRSEMNVSTLELGDSALYLCASSSGLHTYNEQFFGPGTRLTVL.